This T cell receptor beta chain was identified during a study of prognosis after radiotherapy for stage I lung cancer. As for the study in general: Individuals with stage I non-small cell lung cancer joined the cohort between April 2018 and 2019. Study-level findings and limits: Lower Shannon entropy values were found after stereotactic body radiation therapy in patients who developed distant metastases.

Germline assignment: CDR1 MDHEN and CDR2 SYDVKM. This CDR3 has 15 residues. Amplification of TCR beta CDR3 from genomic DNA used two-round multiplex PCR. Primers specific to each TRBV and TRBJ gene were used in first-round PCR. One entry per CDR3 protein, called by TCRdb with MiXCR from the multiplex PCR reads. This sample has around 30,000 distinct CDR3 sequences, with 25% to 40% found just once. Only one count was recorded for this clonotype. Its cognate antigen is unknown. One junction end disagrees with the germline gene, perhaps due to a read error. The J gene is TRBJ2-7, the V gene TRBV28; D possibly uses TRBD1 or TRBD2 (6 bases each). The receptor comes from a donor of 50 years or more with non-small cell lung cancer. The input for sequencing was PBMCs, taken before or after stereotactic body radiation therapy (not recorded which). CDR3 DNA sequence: TGTGCCAGCAGTCCCCATGGGGGGCGCCCCTACGAGCAGTACTTT. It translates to CASSPHGGRPYEQYF.